This note documents a single T cell receptor beta chain sequence. What it recognizes is unknown. The CDR3 sequence is 12 residues long. The germline gives CDR1 LNHDA, CDR2 SQIVND (reference sequence). The germline V and J ends were trimmed by 5 bases and 6 bases, with 11 bases remaining between them. The source of the sample is a study of cytomegalovirus exposure and HLA in healthy donors. For the study at large: From HLA-typed donors, an early data release held tens of millions of unique TCRs. Study-wide points: Analyzed later, most CMV-associated TCR beta chains appeared HLA-restricted.

Researchers ran the PCR with 60 Vbeta and 13 Jbeta primers. Generated by immunoSEQ multiplex PCR, the TCRdb table keeps only in-frame clones and is missing some. The sample has about 160,000 clones, 82% seen once; the top ten hold 0.9% to 1%. This clonotype was sampled from a girl aged 2 to 9 in good health and CMV-seropositive. The rearrangement uses TRBV19 and TRBJ2-7, with D perhaps TRBD2 (5 bases). The specimen was PBMCs. CDR3 region: CASSARGPEQYF. The CDR3 DNA reads TGTGCCAGTAGTGCTCGAGGGCCCGAGCAGTACTTC.